Below, 8 T cell receptor beta chains from the same sample are listed, as sequenced in a study of cytomegalovirus exposure and HLA in healthy donors. Data came from immunoSEQ multiplex PCR; TCRdb stores just in-frame clones and leaves some out. The profile shows approximately 98,000 clones, approximately 96% of them singletons. Sequenced material: PBMCs. All receptors come from a woman younger than 30 in good health and CMV-seronegative.

The chain carries TRBV29-1 and TRBJ1-1; perhaps TRBD1 as D (5 bases). Germline values: CDR1 SQVTM, CDR2 ANQGSEA. This CDR3 contains 13 residues. V dropped 7 bases and J dropped 1 base, with 13 bases sitting between them. The chain's CDR3 is CSDPSRGNTEAFF. For the CDR3, the DNA is TGCAGCGATCCTAGTAGGGGGAACACTGAAGCTTTCTTT.

V gene TRBV28 combines with J gene TRBJ2-7; no clear D. V was pared by 5 bases and J by 2 bases, with 10 bases between. The CDR3 is 13 residues long. From germline, CDR1 is MDHEN and CDR2 SYDVKM. The CDR3 spells CASSPLVPYEQYF. CDR3 sequence (DNA): TGTGCCAGCAGTCCCCTCGTCCCCTACGAGCAGTACTTC.

In its sample, this clone was seen once. CDR3 loop: CASRGQPSGNTIYF. CDR3 nucleotides: TGTGCCAGCAGGGGCCAGCCCTCTGGAAACACCATATATTTT. This chain joins TRBV2 and TRBJ1-3; D is unresolved. Germline CDR1 SNHLY, CDR2 FYNNEI. V was clipped by 6 bases and J by 0 bases, with 9 bases between them. This CDR3 region has 14 residues.

V and J are TRBV29-1 and TRBJ2-7, with a weak D call TRBD1 (6 bases). Germline-derived CDR1 and CDR2 are SQVTM and ANQGSEA. The CDR3 covers 16 residues. The germline V and J ends were trimmed by 7 bases and 2 bases, with 24 bases remaining between them. This chain's CDR3 is CSALELVDGQPYEQYF. DNA of the CDR3: TGCAGCGCACTGGAGCTCGTGGACGGACAGCCCTACGAGCAGTACTTC.

The V call is TRBV6-6, the J call TRBJ2-2, with D maybe TRBD2 (5 bases). Germline CDR1 is MNHNY and CDR2 is SVGAGI (reference sequence). V lost 0 bases and J lost 3, with 8 bases in between. The CDR3 is 15 residues long. CDR3: CASSYSSGYTGELFF. The CDR3 DNA follows: TGTGCCAGCAGTTACTCGAGCGGTTACACCGGGGAGCTGTTTTTT.

This chain links TRBV7-2 with TRBJ2-5; 12 nucleotides line up with TRBD2. The CDR3 spans 15 residues. Per the germline V gene, CDR1 is SGHTA and CDR2 is FQGNSA. V shed 6 bases, J shed 5 bases, and the junction held 7 bases outside the gene matches. CDR3 DNA: TGTGCCAGCAGTCTAGCGGGGGGGCCGAGGGAGACCCAGTACTTC. Translating it yields CASSLAGGPRETQYF. Based on the CDR3 plus reference TRBV7-2 and TRBJ2-5, the full variable domain is GAGVSQSPSNKVTEKGKDVELRCDPISGHTALYWYRQSLGQGLEFLIYFQGNSAPDKSGLPSDRFSAERTGGSVSTLTIQRTQQEDSAVYLCASSLAGGPRETQYFGPGTRLLVL.

This clone was observed a few times. The rearrangement uses TRBV27 and TRBJ2-7; 7 nucleotides match TRBD1. The germline V gene encodes CDR1 MNHEY and CDR2 SMNVEV (reference sequence). This CDR3 is built from 14 residues. V was clipped by 6 bases and J by 0 bases; unmatched bases: 5. This CDR3 reads CASSLDRASYEQYF. In nucleotides, the CDR3 is TGTGCCAGCAGCCTTGACAGGGCCTCCTACGAGCAGTACTTC.

J is TRBJ1-5 and V is TRBV4-2, with D maybe TRBD1 (5 bases). Trimming removed 1 base at V and 0 bases at J, with 16 bases between. CDR3 length: 18 amino acids. The germline gives CDR1 LGHNA, CDR2 YNFKEQ. The CDR3 region has the DNA TGTGCCAGCAGCCAAGGGGTACTATGGCAGGGTAGCAATCAGCCCCAGCATTTT. Protein sequence: CASSQGVLWQGSNQPQHF.